The entry below describes one TCR beta chain. The CDR3 is 13 residues long. The sample originates from a study of blood T cell repertoires in COVID-19. Study-level information: COVID-19 samples collected from the United States, Italy and Spain covered acute and convalescent phases. T cells, B-cell-depleted T cells, or PBMCs supplied cDNA or gDNA.

In the original processing: Scientists estimated how many nucleated cells there were by amplifying reference gene primers. The data were produced by immunoSEQ multiplex PCR, yet TCRdb's version contains in-frame clones alone and is incomplete. V and J calls and clone size come straight from that table; D and trimming were deduced from the DNA. The table has 250,000 to 300,000 clones, nearly 90% seen once; the top ten hold 0.8%. Sequencing input: peripheral blood. This sequence joins TRBV21-1 and TRBJ2-7; no DNA check was done on the table's D call, TRBD1. TRBV21-1 is an annotated pseudogene. This TCR was recovered from a woman aged 30 to 39 with acute or convalescent COVID-19. The CDR3 nucleotides are TGTGCCATCCAAGGGACAGACCCCTACGAGCAGTACTTC. As protein: CAIQGTDPYEQYF.